One and the same sample provided the 24 T cell receptor beta chains below, sequenced in a study of cytomegalovirus exposure and HLA in healthy donors (dated by TCRdb to the late 2010s). The library was made by the immunoSEQ multiplex PCR assay. For the multiplex PCR, a mixture combining 60 forward primers for TCR Vbeta segments and 13 reverse primers for TCR Jbeta segments was used. Sourced from immuneACCESS, this table was stored by TCRdb with only in-frame sequences that have V and J called. A share of the clones is absent; for the studies checked, an unresolved V gene accounts for under half, and the remainder has no known explanation. Present in this sample are roughly 170,000 clones, over 65% of which were seen just once. The biggest ten clones account for roughly 1.4% of the sample. Sequenced input: PBMCs. The receptors stem from a woman aged 25-40 years in good health and CMV-seropositive.

The V gene is TRBV5-6, the J gene TRBJ2-7, with 8 bases that match TRBD1. The CDR3 has 14 residues. Germline CDR1 SGHDT, CDR2 YYEEEE. With V trimmed by 4 bases and J by 2 bases, 5 bases remained unmatched. The CDR3 here is CASSLGQGPYEQYF. CDR3 in DNA: TGTGCCAGCAGCCTTGGACAGGGCCCCTACGAGCAGTACTTC. Using reference TRBV5-6 and TRBJ2-7 for the parts outside the CDR3, the full variable domain is DAGVTQSPTHLIKTRGQQVTLRCSPKSGHDTVSWYQQALGQGPQFIFQYYEEEERQRGNFPDRFSGHQFPNYSSELNVNALLLGDSALYLCASSLGQGPYEQYFGPGTRLTVT.

The chain recombines TRBV7-3 with TRBJ2-2, with 12 bases matching TRBD2. The CDR3 totals 15 residues. Trimming cost V 5 bases and J 4 bases; bases outside gene matches: 2. The germline gives CDR1 SGHTA, CDR2 FQGTGA. The CDR3 DNA follows: TGTGCCAGCAGCCCGGGACTAGCGGGCACCGGGGAGCTGTTTTTT. This encodes CASSPGLAGTGELFF. Drawing the rest from reference TRBV7-3 and TRBJ2-2, the complete variable domain is GAGVSQTPSNKVTEKGKYVELRCDPISGHTALYWYRQSLGQGPEFLIYFQGTGAADDSGLPNDRFFAVRPEGSVSTLKIQRTERGDSAVYLCASSPGLAGTGELFFGEGSRLTVL.

This clone was detected a few times. This sequence joins TRBV6-5 and TRBJ1-1; 8 bases are a match to TRBD1. V shed 8 bases, J shed 0 bases, and the junction held 5 bases outside the gene matches. Germline loops: CDR1 MNHEY, CDR2 SVGAGI. The CDR3 is 14 residues long. As DNA, the CDR3 is TGTGCCAGCTACCAGGGGGCGATGAACACTGAAGCTTTCTTT. Translated, it gives CASYQGAMNTEAFF.

This chain uses TRBV6-5 with TRBJ2-5; 9 bases agree with TRBD2. V lost 4 bases and J lost 2; bases outside the gene matches: 2. The CDR3 contains 14 residues. CDR1 is MNHEY, CDR2 SVGAGI, per germline. CDR3 sequence: CASSSLAGQETQYF. CDR3 DNA: TGTGCCAGCAGTTCCCTAGCGGGACAAGAGACCCAGTACTTC.

This clone was counted only a few times. V is TRBV6-6 and J is TRBJ1-5; D might be TRBD1 (5 bases). The germline V gene has CDR1 MNHNY and CDR2 SVGAGI (reference sequence). This CDR3 spans 16 amino acids. V gave up 6 bases and J gave up 2 bases, with 17 bases separating them. CDR3 sequence reads: CASSRVGRGGNQPQHF. In DNA form, the CDR3 reads TGTGCCAGCAGCCGCGTGGGGCGGGGAGGCAATCAGCCCCAGCATTTT.

The rearrangement links TRBV6-1 to TRBJ1-4; no reliable D call. V gave up 5 bases and J gave up 4 bases, with 11 bases separating them. CDR1 is MNHNS, CDR2 SASEGT, per germline. The CDR3 consists of 14 residues. CDR3 in DNA: TGTGCCAGCAGTCCTATCGGACTTAATGAAAAACTGTTTTTT. It yields the protein CASSPIGLNEKLFF.

This clone was detected only a few times. The rearrangement joins TRBV5-4 to TRBJ2-6, with 10 nucleotides matching TRBD1. The J segment lost 0 bases and the V segment lost 4 bases, leaving 7 bases of the junction unmatched. The CDR3 is 18 residues long. Looked up from germline, CDR1 is SGHNT and CDR2 is YYREEE (reference sequence). CDR3 nucleotides: TGTGCCAGCAGCCGAGGCGGGACAGGGGCCTCTGGGGCCAACGTCCTGACTTTC. Translating gives CASSRGGTGASGANVLTF.

This clone was counted between two and nine times. The chain carries TRBV6-5 and TRBJ2-1; D is possibly TRBD2 (6 bases). V shed 6 bases and J shed 8 bases, with 14 bases lying between them. The CDR3 spans 13 residues. From germline, CDR1 is MNHEY and CDR2 SVGAGI. CDR3 DNA: TGTGCCAGCAGGGCGACTAGTTTCGATGAGCAGTTCTTC. It translates to CASRATSFDEQFF.

The J gene is TRBJ2-2, the V gene TRBV5-4, with D tentatively TRBD2 (5 bases). V lost 4 bases and J lost 6, with 13 bases in between. From germline, CDR1 is SGHNT and CDR2 YYREEE (reference sequence). The CDR3 totals 14 residues. Written as DNA, the CDR3 is TGTGCCAGCAGCCCATTTAACGGGGCCGGGGAGCTGTTTTTT. Residues: CASSPFNGAGELFF.

V usage is TRBV28 and J usage is TRBJ1-1; tentatively, D is TRBD1 (5 bases). The V gene's germline CDR1 is MDHEN and CDR2 SYDVKM. Between the trimmed V and J ends, which lost 3 bases and 1 base, there was a span of 9 bases. The CDR3 is 14 residues long. The CDR3 reads CASSFSRGNTEAFF. The CDR3 DNA reads TGTGCCAGCAGTTTTTCTAGGGGGAACACTGAAGCTTTCTTT.

The J gene is TRBJ1-3, the V gene TRBV28, with unresolved D. Trimming cost V 7 bases and J 0 bases, with 10 bases left between them. Germline V gives CDR1 MDHEN, CDR2 SYDVKM. The CDR3 extends over 14 amino acids. The DNA for the CDR3 is TGTGCCAGCAATCTCCCGAGCTCTGGAAACACCATATATTTT. Its protein is CASNLPSSGNTIYF.

The chain recombines TRBV30 with TRBJ2-1; 9 bases align to TRBD2. With 5 bases clipped from V and 9 bases from J, the junction kept 11 bases outside the gene matches. CDR1 and CDR2 (germline): GTSNPN, SVGIG (reference sequence). The CDR3 spans 14 residues. This CDR3 reads CAWGRGTSSTEQFF. In DNA, the CDR3 is TGTGCCTGGGGCCGGGGGACTAGCTCCACTGAGCAGTTCTTC.

The V gene is TRBV6-5, the J gene TRBJ2-7; tentative D call: TRBD2 (6 bases). V shed 6 bases and J shed 2 bases, with 17 bases lying between them. The germline V gene encodes CDR1 MNHEY and CDR2 SVGAGI. This CDR3 has 15 residues. CDR3 protein: CASRSGGPNPYEQYF. CDR3 DNA: TGTGCCAGCAGATCCGGGGGACCAAACCCCTACGAGCAGTACTTC.

The V call is TRBV7-9, the J call TRBJ1-2, with D possibly TRBD1 on 5 matching bases. This CDR3 has 10 residues. CDR1 and CDR2 from the germline V gene are SEHNR and FQNEAQ (reference sequence). CDR3 residues: CAGGDYGYTF. The CDR3 nucleotides read TGTGCGGGGGGGGACTATGGCTACACCTTC.

The genes are TRBV6-6 and TRBJ1-1, with a tentative D call TRBD1 (5 bases). V was trimmed by 5 bases and J by 0 bases, leaving 7 bases between them. The V gene's germline CDR1 is MNHNY and CDR2 SVGAGI (reference sequence). The CDR3 spans 13 residues. In DNA, the CDR3 is TGTGCCAGCAGTCGACAGATGAACACTGAAGCTTTCTTT. It yields the protein CASSRQMNTEAFF.

The V gene is TRBV6-4, the J gene TRBJ2-2; 8 nucleotides agree with TRBD1. The CDR3 has 16 amino acids. CDR1 is MRHNA and CDR2 is SNTAGT in the germline V gene. With V trimmed by 4 bases and J by 0 bases, 4 bases remained unmatched. CDR3 DNA sequence: TGTGCCAGCAGTGGGCAGGGGGCATCGAACACCGGGGAGCTGTTTTTT. Encoded protein: CASSGQGASNTGELFF.

This chain joins TRBV5-1 and TRBJ2-5, with 9 bases matching TRBD2. The length of the CDR3 is 15 residues. Germline CDR1 SGHRS, CDR2 YFSETQ. Losses at the gene ends were 0 bases for V and 5 bases for J; bases not matched to a gene: 5. The CDR3 DNA reads TGCGCCAGCAGCTTGGGTAGCGGGAGAACCGAGACCCAGTACTTC. This gives the protein CASSLGSGRTETQYF.

This chain joins TRBV18 and TRBJ2-3; unclear D gene. Germline loops: CDR1 KGHSH, CDR2 LQKENI. There are 13 residues in the CDR3. V dropped 3 bases and J dropped 2 bases, with 6 bases sitting between them. CDR3: CASSPPNTDTQYF. DNA of the CDR3: TGTGCCAGCTCACCTCCTAACACAGATACGCAGTATTTT.

The gene calls are TRBV28 and TRBJ2-7; tentatively, D is TRBD2 (6 bases). The germline gives CDR1 MDHEN, CDR2 SYDVKM. V was shortened by 1 base and J by 6 bases, with 16 bases between the two germline ends. The CDR3 runs 15 residues. The CDR3, as DNA: TGTGCCAGCAGTTTATCTGGACCCCAGGAGGGCGAGCAGTACTTC. Its protein is CASSLSGPQEGEQYF.

The V gene is TRBV11-2, the J gene TRBJ1-2; no firm D call. This CDR3 contains 15 residues. Germline assignment: CDR1 SGHAT and CDR2 FQNNGV. V was shortened by 1 base and J by 0 bases, with 9 bases between the two germline ends. The CDR3 loop is CASSLGTEANYGYTF. The CDR3, as DNA: TGTGCCAGCAGCTTAGGGACTGAAGCTAACTATGGCTACACCTTC.

J is TRBJ2-7 and V is TRBV19, with 10 positions matching TRBD2. Germline V lookup: CDR1 LNHDA, CDR2 SQIVND (reference sequence). V shed 1 base, J shed 3 bases, and the junction held 6 bases outside the gene matches. The CDR3 length is 16 residues. The CDR3 reads CASSIGLTSGYYEQYF. CDR3 bases: TGTGCCAGTAGTATAGGTCTGACTAGCGGGTACTACGAGCAGTACTTC.

This clone has just one count. A junction end diverges from the germline sequence, so it may reflect a read error. The gene calls are TRBV10-3 and TRBJ2-7; no clear D. The CDR3 is 14 residues long. In germline, CDR1 is ENHRY, CDR2 SYGVKD. CDR3 nucleotides: TGTGCCATCAGCGAGTCCCCGGGTGGCTACCAGCAGTACTTC. Amino acids: CAISESPGGYQQYF.

This clone was counted a few times. The V gene is TRBV5-6, the J gene TRBJ2-3; 7 bases match TRBD2. V was clipped by 5 bases and J by 1 base; unmatched bases: 1. CDR3 length: 13 residues. Germline CDR1 SGHDT, CDR2 YYEEEE. The CDR3 sequence: CASSLAGTDTQYF. The CDR3 DNA sequence: TGTGCCAGCAGTCTAGCGGGCACAGATACGCAGTATTTT.

CDR3 DNA: TGTGCCAGCAGCGGCACTAGCTCCTACAATGAGCAGTTCTTC. It translates to CASSGTSSYNEQFF. The rearrangement links TRBV7-6 to TRBJ2-1; D perhaps matches TRBD2 (5 bases). CDR1 and CDR2 (germline): SGHVS, FNYEAQ. The V end lost 5 bases, the J end lost 0 bases, and 8 bases lay between the germline ends. The CDR3 totals 14 residues.